This TCR beta chain comes out of a study of cytomegalovirus exposure and HLA in healthy donors. Participants comprised healthy donors of bone marrow. Vbeta (60) and Jbeta (13) primers were used in the PCR. The table came from immunoSEQ multiplex PCR; TCRdb's copy has only in-frame clones and leaves some out. The sample records about 110,000 clones, approximately 85% being singletons. A remark on this clone: No antigen is known for it.

Study-wide findings and caveats: One variant, a missense change in DCLRE1C, was linked in a later analysis to TCR beta V- and J-gene trimming. When a later analysis was performed, an Asian-associated ancestry cluster reportedly had fewer N-insertions than the roughly 690-donor mean. Some 16,000 TCR beta sequences were associated with HLA alleles at 0.05 false discovery rate in a later analysis.

V lost 2 bases to trimming and J lost 5 bases, with 7 bases between them. The CDR3 consists of 14 residues. Germline lookup yields CDR1 MNHNY and CDR2 SVGAGI (reference sequence). The origin of this receptor is a man aged 50 to 59 in good health and CMV-seronegative. The chain couples TRBV6-6 to TRBJ1-6, with unresolved D. The sequencing input was PBMCs. CDR3 sequence reads: CASSYTGNNSPLHF. The CDR3, as DNA: TGTGCCAGCAGTTACACGGGGAATAATTCACCCCTCCACTTT.